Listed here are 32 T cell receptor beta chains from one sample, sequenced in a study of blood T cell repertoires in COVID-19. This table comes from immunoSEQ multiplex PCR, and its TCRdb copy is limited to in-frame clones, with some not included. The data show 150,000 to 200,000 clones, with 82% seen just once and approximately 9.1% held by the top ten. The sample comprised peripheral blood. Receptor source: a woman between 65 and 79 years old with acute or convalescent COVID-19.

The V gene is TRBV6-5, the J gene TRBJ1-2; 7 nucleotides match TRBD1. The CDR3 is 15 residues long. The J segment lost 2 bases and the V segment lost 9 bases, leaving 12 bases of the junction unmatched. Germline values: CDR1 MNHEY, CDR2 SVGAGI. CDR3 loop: CASSLIGTENYGYTF. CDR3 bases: TGTGCCAGTTCCCTCATAGGGACAGAAAACTATGGCTACACCTTC.

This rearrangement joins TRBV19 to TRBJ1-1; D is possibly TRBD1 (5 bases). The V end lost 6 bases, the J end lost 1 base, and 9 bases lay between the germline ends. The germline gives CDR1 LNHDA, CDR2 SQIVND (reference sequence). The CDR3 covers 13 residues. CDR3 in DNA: TGTGCCAGTAGACTACAGGCGAACACTGAAGCTTTCTTT. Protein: CASRLQANTEAFF.

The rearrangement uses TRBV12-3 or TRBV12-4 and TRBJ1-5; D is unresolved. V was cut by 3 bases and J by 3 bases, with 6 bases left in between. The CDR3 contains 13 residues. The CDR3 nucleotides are TGTGCCAGCAGTTTTCAGTACAATCAGCCCCAGCATTTT. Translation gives CASSFQYNQPQHF.

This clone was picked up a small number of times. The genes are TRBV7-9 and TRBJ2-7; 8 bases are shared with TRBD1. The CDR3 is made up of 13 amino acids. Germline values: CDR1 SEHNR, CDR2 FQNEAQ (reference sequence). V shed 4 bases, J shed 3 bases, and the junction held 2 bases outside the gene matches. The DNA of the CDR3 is TGTGCCAGCAGCTCGGACAGGGTCTACGAGCAGTACTTC. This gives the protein CASSSDRVYEQYF.

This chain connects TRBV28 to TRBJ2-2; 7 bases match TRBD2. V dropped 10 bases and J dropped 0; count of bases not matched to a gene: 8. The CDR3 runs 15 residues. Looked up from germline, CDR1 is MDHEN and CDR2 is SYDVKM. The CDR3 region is CANKRGFANTGELFF. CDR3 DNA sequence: TGTGCCAACAAGCGGGGCTTCGCGAACACCGGGGAGCTGTTTTTT.

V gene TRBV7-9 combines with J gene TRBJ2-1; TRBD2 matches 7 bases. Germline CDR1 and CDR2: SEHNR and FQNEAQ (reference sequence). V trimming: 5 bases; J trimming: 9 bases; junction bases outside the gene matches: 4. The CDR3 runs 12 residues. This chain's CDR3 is CASSPTSPEQFF. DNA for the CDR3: TGTGCCAGCAGCCCGACTAGCCCTGAGCAGTTCTTC.

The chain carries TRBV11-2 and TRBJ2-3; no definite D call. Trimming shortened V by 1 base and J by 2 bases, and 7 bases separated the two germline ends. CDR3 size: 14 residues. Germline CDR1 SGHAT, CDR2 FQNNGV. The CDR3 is CASSLGSSTDTQYF. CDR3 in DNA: TGTGCCAGCAGCTTAGGGAGCTCCACAGATACGCAGTATTTT.

The CDR3 coding sequence is TGTGCCAGTACCCCGTTATTAGTAGGGGGAAATCAGCCCCAGCATTTT. It is translated as CASTPLLVGGNQPQHF. The V call is TRBV19, the J call TRBJ1-5, with TRBD1 as a possible D gene (6 bases). Trimming cost V 7 bases and J 4 bases, with 20 bases left between them. This CDR3 has 16 amino acids. Germline values: CDR1 LNHDA, CDR2 SQIVND (reference sequence).

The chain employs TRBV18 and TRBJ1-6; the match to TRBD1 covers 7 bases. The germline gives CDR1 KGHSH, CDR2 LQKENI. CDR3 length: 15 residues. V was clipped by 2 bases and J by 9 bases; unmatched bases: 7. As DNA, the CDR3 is TGTGCCAGCTCACCAGACAGGGCCCCCTTTTCACCCCTCCACTTT. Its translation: CASSPDRAPFSPLHF.

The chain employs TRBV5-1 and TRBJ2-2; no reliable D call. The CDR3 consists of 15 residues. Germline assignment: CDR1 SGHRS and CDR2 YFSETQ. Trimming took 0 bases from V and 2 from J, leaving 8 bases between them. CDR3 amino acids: CASSLAQSNTGELFF. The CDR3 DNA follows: TGCGCCAGCAGCTTGGCACAGAGTAACACCGGGGAGCTGTTTTTT.

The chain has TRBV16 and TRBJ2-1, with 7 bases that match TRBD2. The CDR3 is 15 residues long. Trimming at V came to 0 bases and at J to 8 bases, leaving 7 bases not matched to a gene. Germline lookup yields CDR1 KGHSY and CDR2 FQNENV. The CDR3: CASSQSILGGDEQFF. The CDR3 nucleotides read TGTGCCAGCAGCCAATCTATCTTGGGGGGGGATGAGCAGTTCTTC.

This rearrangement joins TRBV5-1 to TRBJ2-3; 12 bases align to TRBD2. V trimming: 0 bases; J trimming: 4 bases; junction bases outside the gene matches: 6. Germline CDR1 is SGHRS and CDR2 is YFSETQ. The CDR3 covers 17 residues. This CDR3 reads CASSLARLAGVADTQYF. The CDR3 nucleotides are TGCGCCAGCAGCTTGGCCAGACTAGCGGGGGTGGCAGATACGCAGTATTTT.

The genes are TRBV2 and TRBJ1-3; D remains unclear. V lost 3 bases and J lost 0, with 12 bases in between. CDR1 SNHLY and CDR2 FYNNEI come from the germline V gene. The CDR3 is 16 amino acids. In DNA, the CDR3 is TGTGCCAGCAGTGAGATACGCGAGTACTCTGGAAACACCATATATTTT. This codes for CASSEIREYSGNTIYF.

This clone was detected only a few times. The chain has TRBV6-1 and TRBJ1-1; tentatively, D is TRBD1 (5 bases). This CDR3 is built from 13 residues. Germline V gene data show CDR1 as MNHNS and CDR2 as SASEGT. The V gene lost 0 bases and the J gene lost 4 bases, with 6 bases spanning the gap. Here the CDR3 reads CASSEAQGTEAFF. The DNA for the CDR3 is TGTGCCAGCAGTGAAGCCCAGGGCACTGAAGCTTTCTTT.

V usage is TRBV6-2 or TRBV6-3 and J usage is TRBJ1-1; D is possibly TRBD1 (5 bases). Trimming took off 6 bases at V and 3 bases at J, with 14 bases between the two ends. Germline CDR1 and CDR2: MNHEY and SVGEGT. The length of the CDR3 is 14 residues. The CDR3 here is CASSTRDGDTEAFF. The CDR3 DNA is TGTGCCAGCAGCACCAGGGATGGGGACACTGAAGCTTTCTTT.

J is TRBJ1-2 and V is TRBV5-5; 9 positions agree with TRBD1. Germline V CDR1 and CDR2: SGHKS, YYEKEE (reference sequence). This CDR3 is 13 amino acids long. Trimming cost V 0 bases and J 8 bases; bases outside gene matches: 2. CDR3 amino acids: CASSLGTGVGYTF. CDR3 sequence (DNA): TGTGCCAGCAGCTTGGGGACAGGGGTAGGCTACACCTTC.

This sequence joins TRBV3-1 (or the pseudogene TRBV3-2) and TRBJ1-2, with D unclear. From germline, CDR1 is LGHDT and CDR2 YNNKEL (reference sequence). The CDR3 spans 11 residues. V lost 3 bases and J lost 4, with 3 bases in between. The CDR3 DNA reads TGTGCCAGCAGCCACAGCTATGGCTACACCTTC. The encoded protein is CASSHSYGYTF.

This CDR3 is CASRPTSGGYEQYF. CDR3 nucleotide sequence: TGTGCCAGCAGACCGACTAGCGGGGGTTACGAGCAGTACTTC. V gene TRBV6-5 combines with J gene TRBJ2-7; TRBD2 agrees at 12 bases. The CDR3 has 14 amino acids. Trimming at V came to 6 bases and at J to 4 bases, leaving 4 bases not matched to a gene. The germline gives CDR1 MNHEY, CDR2 SVGAGI.

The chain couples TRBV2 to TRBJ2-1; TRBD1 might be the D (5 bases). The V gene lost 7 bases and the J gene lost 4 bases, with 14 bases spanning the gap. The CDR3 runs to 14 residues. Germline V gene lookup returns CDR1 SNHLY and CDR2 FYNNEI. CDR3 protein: CASTRQPQYNEQFF. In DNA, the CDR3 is TGTGCCAGCACCCGACAGCCTCAGTACAATGAGCAGTTCTTC.

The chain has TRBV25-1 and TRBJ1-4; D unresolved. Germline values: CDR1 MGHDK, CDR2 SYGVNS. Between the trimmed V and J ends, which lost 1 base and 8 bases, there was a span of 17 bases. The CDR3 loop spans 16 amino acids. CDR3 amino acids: CASSESAGRGDEKLFF. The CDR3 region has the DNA TGTGCCAGCAGTGAATCGGCAGGCCGGGGAGACGAAAAACTGTTTTTT.

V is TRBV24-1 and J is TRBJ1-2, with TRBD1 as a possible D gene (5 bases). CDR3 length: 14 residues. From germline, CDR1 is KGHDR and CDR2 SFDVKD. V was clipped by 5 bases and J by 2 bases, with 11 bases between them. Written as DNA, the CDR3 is TGTGCCACCAGTGCGCAGGGTCTGAACTATGGCTACACCTTC. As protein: CATSAQGLNYGYTF.

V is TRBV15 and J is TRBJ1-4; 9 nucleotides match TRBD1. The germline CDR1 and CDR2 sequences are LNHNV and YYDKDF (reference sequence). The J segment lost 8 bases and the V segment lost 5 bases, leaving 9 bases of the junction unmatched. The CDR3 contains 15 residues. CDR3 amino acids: CATSGTGQVQEKLFF. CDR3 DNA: TGTGCCACCAGCGGGACAGGGCAGGTTCAGGAAAAACTGTTTTTT.

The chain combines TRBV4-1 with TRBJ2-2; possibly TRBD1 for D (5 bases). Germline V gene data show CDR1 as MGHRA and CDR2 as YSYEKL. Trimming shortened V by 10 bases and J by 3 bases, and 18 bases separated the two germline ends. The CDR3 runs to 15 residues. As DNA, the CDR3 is TGCGCCACCACAACGCCGACAGCGTACACCGGGGAGCTGTTTTTT. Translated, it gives CATTTPTAYTGELFF.

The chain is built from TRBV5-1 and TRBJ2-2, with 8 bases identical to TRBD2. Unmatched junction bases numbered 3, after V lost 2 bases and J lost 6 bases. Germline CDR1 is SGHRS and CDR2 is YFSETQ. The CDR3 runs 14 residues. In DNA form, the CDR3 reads TGCGCCAGCAGCTTCGGGGGGGCCGCCGGGGAGCTGTTTTTT. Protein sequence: CASSFGGAAGELFF.

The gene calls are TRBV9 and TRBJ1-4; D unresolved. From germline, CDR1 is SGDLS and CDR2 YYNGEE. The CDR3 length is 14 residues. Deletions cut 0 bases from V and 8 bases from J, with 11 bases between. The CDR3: CASSVDPTGEKLFF. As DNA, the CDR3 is TGTGCCAGCAGCGTAGACCCTACCGGGGAAAAACTGTTTTTT.

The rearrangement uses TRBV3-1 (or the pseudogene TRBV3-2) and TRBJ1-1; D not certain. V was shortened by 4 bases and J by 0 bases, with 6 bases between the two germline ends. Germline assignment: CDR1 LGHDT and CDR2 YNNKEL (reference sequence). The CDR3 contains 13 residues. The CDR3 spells CASSPQMNTEAFF. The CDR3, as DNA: TGTGCCAGCAGCCCCCAGATGAACACTGAAGCTTTCTTT.

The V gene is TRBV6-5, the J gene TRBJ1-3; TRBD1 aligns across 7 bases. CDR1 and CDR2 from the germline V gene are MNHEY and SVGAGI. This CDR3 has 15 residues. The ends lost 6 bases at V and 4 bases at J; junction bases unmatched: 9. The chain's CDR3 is CASRVRQGGGNTIYF. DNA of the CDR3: TGTGCCAGCAGGGTCCGACAGGGTGGAGGAAACACCATATATTTT.

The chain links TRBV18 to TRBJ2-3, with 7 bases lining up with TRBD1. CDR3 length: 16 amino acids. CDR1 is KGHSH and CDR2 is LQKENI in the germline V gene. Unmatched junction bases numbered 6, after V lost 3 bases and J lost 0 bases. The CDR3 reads CASSPLGDRSTDTQYF. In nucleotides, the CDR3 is TGTGCCAGCTCACCGCTAGGGGACAGAAGCACAGATACGCAGTATTTT. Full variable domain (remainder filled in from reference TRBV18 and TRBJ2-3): NAGVMQNPRHLVRRRGQEARLRCSPMKGHSHVYWYRQLPEEGLKFMVYLQKENIIDESGMPKERFSAEFPKEGPSILRIQQVVRGDSAAYFCASSPLGDRSTDTQYFGPGTRLTVL.

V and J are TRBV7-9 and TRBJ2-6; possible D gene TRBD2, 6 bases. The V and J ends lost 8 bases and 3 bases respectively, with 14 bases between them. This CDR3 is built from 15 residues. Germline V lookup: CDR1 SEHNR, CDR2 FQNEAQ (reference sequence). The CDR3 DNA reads TGTGCCAGCGCGATCTGGGGGGTTGGGGCCAACGTCCTGACTTTC. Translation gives CASAIWGVGANVLTF.

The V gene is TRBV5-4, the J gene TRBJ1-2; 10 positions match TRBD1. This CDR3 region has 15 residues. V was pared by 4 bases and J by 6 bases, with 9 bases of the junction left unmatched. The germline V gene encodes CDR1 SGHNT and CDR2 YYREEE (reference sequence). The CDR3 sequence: CASSLGTGELDGYTF. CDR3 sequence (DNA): TGTGCCAGCAGCCTGGGGACAGGGGAATTGGATGGCTACACCTTC.

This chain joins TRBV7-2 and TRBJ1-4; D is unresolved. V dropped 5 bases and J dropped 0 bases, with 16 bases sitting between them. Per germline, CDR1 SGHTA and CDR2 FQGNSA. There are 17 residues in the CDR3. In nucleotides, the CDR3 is TGTGCCAGCAGCCCCAGTCTAAATCAGGCAACTAATGAAAAACTGTTTTTT. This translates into CASSPSLNQATNEKLFF.

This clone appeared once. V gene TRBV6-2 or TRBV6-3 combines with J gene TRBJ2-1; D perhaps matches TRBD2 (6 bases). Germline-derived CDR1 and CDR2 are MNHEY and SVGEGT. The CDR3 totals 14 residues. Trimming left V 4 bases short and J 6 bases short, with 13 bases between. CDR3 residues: CASSLLRTTNEQFF. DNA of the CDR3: TGTGCCAGCAGTTTATTGAGGACTACCAATGAGCAGTTCTTC.